A single sample is the source of the 21 T cell receptor beta chains below, sequenced in a study of T cells expressing NK-cell markers. TCRdb re-called the 5' RACE reads and catalogs CDR3 proteins one per entry, DNA excluded. The sample holds hundreds of thousands of distinct CDR3 sequences. The material sequenced was blood T cells: a sorted CD56 or NKG2C T cell subset, CD4+ or CD8+ T cells, or bulk PBMC T cells (not recorded which). These receptors were collected from a man younger than 35 in good health.

The chain is built from TRBV25-1 and TRBJ2-1. Germline CDR1 MGHDK, CDR2 SYGVNS. There are 18 residues in the CDR3. The CDR3 here is CASNPSSRAGGFYNEQFF.

The CDR3 sequence: CASSLVTSRKQFF. This chain uses TRBV7-9 with TRBJ2-1; TCRdb outputs TRBD2, but without DNA this stays unchecked. CDR3 length: 13 amino acids. Germline CDR1 reads SEHNR; CDR2 reads FQNEAQ (reference sequence).

V usage is TRBV6-2 or TRBV6-3 and J usage is TRBJ1-5. This CDR3 region has 15 residues. Germline V gene sequence: CDR1 MNHEY, CDR2 SVGEGT. This CDR3 reads CASSYGTTTSRPQHF.

V usage is TRBV12-3 or TRBV12-4 and J usage is TRBJ1-5; the D gene TCRdb calls, TRBD1, cannot be checked with no DNA. CDR3 size: 15 residues. The CDR3 region is CASTTGGGGNQPQHF.

This sequence joins TRBV5-1 and TRBJ2-3; TCRdb designates TRBD2, a call that cannot be tested without DNA. Germline CDR1 is SGHRS and CDR2 is YFSETQ. The CDR3 is 17 amino acids. Here the CDR3 reads CASSSSVVAGFTDTQYF.

The chain has TRBV19 and TRBJ2-6; as DNA is missing, the TRBD2 call by TCRdb cannot be tested. The germline CDR1 and CDR2 sequences are LNHDA and SQIVND (reference sequence). This CDR3 is 16 amino acids long. This chain's CDR3 is CASTTSGRAGANVLTF.

This chain uses TRBV2 with TRBJ2-3; the D call from TCRdb, TRBD2, cannot be confirmed without DNA. CDR1 and CDR2 from the germline V gene are SNHLY and FYNNEI. This CDR3 has 15 residues. CDR3 in amino acids: CASWVAGDSTDTQYF.

The chain's CDR3 is CASSFIAGGGGNEQFF. The chain couples TRBV7-2 to TRBJ2-1; there is no DNA to check the TCRdb D call of TRBD2. From germline, CDR1 is SGHTA and CDR2 FQGNSA. The CDR3 is 16 amino acids.

The V call is TRBV5-5, the J call TRBJ2-3. CDR3 length: 14 amino acids. Germline CDR1 and CDR2: SGHKS and YYEKEE (reference sequence). The CDR3 region is CASSLIKLTDTQYF. Filled out from reference TRBV5-5 and TRBJ2-3, the complete variable domain reads DAGVTQSPTHLIKTRGQQVTLRCSPISGHKSVSWYQQVLGQGPQFIFQYYEKEERGRGNFPDRFSARQFPNYSSELNVNALLLGDSALYLCASSLIKLTDTQYFGPGTRLTVL.

The chain joins TRBV15 to TRBJ1-2. Germline V gives CDR1 LNHNV, CDR2 YYDKDF (reference sequence). The CDR3 contains 14 residues. The CDR3 loop is CATSRAAGNYGYTF.

The chain employs TRBV7-8 and TRBJ2-1; no DNA is available, so the TRBD1 call from TCRdb remains unchecked. Germline CDR1 is SGHVS and CDR2 is FQNEAQ. CDR3 length: 18 residues. CDR3 sequence: CASSWHIEGKGGYNEQFF.

The chain uses TRBV11-3 and TRBJ2-1; the TCRdb D gene call, TRBD1, has no DNA to confirm it. This CDR3 is 15 amino acids long. Germline lookup yields CDR1 SGHNT and CDR2 YENEEA. CDR3 region: CASMELGLVGGEQFF.

The rearrangement joins TRBV12-3 or TRBV12-4 to TRBJ1-1; no DNA is available, so the TRBD1 call from TCRdb remains unchecked. CDR3 length: 15 amino acids. The CDR3 reads CASHLTGTVGGRAFF.

The chain uses TRBV15 and TRBJ2-7; as DNA is missing, the TRBD2 call by TCRdb cannot be tested. The length of the CDR3 is 14 residues. Germline loops: CDR1 LNHNV, CDR2 YYDKDF (reference sequence). CDR3 loop: CATSPGLGLYEQYF.

The J gene is TRBJ2-6, the V gene TRBV3-1; TCRdb's D gene call, TRBD1, goes unchecked for lack of DNA. Germline loops: CDR1 LGHDT, CDR2 YNNKEL (reference sequence). The CDR3 loop spans 18 amino acids. CDR3: CASSPWTGENSGANVLTF.

The chain links TRBV7-2 to TRBJ1-6; TCRdb proposes TRBD1, but this gene call is untestable without DNA. From germline, CDR1 is SGHTA and CDR2 FQGNSA. CDR3 length: 15 amino acids. CDR3 region: CASSLAGVGNSPLHF.

The gene calls are TRBV2 and TRBJ2-6; TCRdb returns TRBD1, unconfirmable since there is no DNA. The germline gives CDR1 SNHLY, CDR2 FYNNEI. CDR3 length equals 17 residues. CDR3 in amino acids: CASSRDRESAGANVLTF.

V usage is TRBV12-3 or TRBV12-4 and J usage is TRBJ2-2. The CDR3 extends over 15 amino acids. CDR3 protein: CASNDRVRNTGELFF.

The rearrangement uses TRBV7-2 and TRBJ2-3; TCRdb's D call of TRBD1 is untestable without DNA. The CDR3 has 15 amino acids. The germline gives CDR1 SGHTA, CDR2 FQGNSA. The CDR3 here is CASSPGGVRTDTQYF. The full variable domain, its missing parts supplied by reference TRBV7-2 and TRBJ2-3, is GAGVSQSPSNKVTEKGKDVELRCDPISGHTALYWYRQSLGQGLEFLIYFQGNSAPDKSGLPSDRFSAERTGGSVSTLTIQRTQQEDSAVYLCASSPGGVRTDTQYFGPGTRLTVL.

This chain joins TRBV12-3 or TRBV12-4 and TRBJ2-3; the D call of TRBD2 rests on TCRdb alone, since no DNA is present to check it. The CDR3 sequence is 13 residues long. CDR3 sequence reads: CASGEAGTDTQYF.

This chain joins TRBV28 and TRBJ2-1. The CDR3 has 14 residues. CDR1 is MDHEN, CDR2 SYDVKM, per germline. This CDR3 reads CASSPIGTSNEQFF.